These 6 T cell receptor beta chains were all obtained from the same sample, sequenced in a study of T cell responses to AZD1222 COVID-19 vaccine. Profiled with immunoSEQ multiplex PCR; TCRdb holds only in-frame clones, not every one. The table records some 150,000 clones, roughly 90% of them present only once. This specimen was peripheral blood, taken 28 days after the second AZD1222 dose. The receptor set was obtained from an adult who received the AZD1222 COVID-19 vaccine.

The J gene is TRBJ1-5, the V gene TRBV3-1 (or the pseudogene TRBV3-2); no clear D. In germline, CDR1 is LGHDT, CDR2 YNNKEL (reference sequence). V shed 0 bases and J shed 3 bases, with 9 bases lying between them. The length of the CDR3 is 15 residues. The CDR3 sequence is CASSQDPADNQPQHF. As DNA, the CDR3 is TGTGCCAGCAGCCAAGACCCGGCAGACAATCAGCCCCAGCATTTT.

J is TRBJ2-3 and V is TRBV6-5; TRBD1 matches 7 bases. The trim removed 6 bases at V and 6 bases at J, leaving 3 bases unmatched. The CDR3 length is 12 residues. Germline CDR1 and CDR2: MNHEY and SVGAGI. Here the CDR3 reads CASRTGWDTQYF. The CDR3 region has the DNA TGTGCCAGCAGGACAGGGTGGGATACGCAGTATTTT.

The chain recombines TRBV4-3 with TRBJ1-2, with D uncertain. V lost 0 bases and J lost 1, with 6 bases in between. Germline values: CDR1 LGHNA, CDR2 YSLEER. This CDR3 is built from 14 residues. The CDR3 DNA is TGCGCCAGCAGCCAAGATCCTGATAACTATGGCTACACCTTC. It specifies CASSQDPDNYGYTF.

The V call is TRBV14, the J call TRBJ1-2, with D uncertain. The germline V gene encodes CDR1 SGHDN and CDR2 FVKESK. V shed 4 bases and J shed 0 bases, with 15 bases lying between them. The CDR3 is 16 residues long. Here the CDR3 reads CASSPGPLTPNYGYTF. DNA of the CDR3: TGTGCCAGCAGCCCCGGGCCGCTCACCCCTAACTATGGCTACACCTTC.

V usage is TRBV19 and J usage is TRBJ1-2; the D gene is possibly TRBD1 (6 bases). Germline V CDR1 and CDR2: LNHDA, SQIVND (reference sequence). This CDR3 comprises 13 residues. CDR3 sequence (DNA): TGTGCAGTCCGTGAGAAACAGGGTCGCGGCTACACCTTC. It encodes CAVREKQGRGYTF.

J is TRBJ1-5 and V is TRBV27; TRBD1 matches at 9 bases. The germline CDR1 and CDR2 sequences are MNHEY and SMNVEV (reference sequence). This CDR3 region has 14 residues. J gave up 7 bases and V 5 bases, and 6 bases lay outside the gene matches. The chain's CDR3 is CASSRTGEGQPQHF. The CDR3 DNA sequence: TGTGCCAGCAGTCGGACAGGGGAAGGGCAGCCCCAGCATTTT.